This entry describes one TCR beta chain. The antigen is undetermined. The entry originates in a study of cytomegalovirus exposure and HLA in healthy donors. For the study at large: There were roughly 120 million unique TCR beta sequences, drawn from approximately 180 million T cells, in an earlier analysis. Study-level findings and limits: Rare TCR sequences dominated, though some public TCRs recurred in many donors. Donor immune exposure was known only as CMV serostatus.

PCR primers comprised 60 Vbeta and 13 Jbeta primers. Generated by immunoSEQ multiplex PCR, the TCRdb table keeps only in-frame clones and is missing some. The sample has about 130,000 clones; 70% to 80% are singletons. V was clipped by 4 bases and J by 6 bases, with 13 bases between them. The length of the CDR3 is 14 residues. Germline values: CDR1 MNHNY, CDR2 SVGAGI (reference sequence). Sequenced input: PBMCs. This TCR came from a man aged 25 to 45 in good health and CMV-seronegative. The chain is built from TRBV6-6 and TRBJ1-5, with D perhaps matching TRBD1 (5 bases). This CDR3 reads CASSSPTERQPQHF. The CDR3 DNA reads TGTGCCAGCAGTTCCCCGACAGAACGTCAGCCCCAGCATTTT.